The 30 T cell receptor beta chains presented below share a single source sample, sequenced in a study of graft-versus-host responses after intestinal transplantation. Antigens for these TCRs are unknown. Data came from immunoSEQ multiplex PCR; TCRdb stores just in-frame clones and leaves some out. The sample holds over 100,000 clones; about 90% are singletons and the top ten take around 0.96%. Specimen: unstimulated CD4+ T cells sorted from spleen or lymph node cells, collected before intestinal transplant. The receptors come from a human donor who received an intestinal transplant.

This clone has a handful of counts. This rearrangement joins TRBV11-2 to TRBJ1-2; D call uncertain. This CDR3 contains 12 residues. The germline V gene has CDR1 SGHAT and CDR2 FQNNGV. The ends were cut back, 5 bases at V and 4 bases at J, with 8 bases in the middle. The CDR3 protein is CASSESTYGYTF. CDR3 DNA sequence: TGTGCCAGCAGCGAGAGCACCTATGGCTACACCTTC. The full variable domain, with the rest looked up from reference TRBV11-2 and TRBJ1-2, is EAGVAQSPRYKIIEKRQSVAFWCNPISGHATLYWYQQILGQGPKLLIQFQNNGVVDDSQLPKDRFSAERLKGVDSTLKIQPAKLEDSAVYLCASSESTYGYTFGSGTRLTVV.

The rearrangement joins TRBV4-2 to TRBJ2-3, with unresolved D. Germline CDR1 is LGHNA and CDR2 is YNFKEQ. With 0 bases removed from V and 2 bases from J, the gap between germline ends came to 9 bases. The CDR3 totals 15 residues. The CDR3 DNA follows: TGTGCCAGCAGCCAAGATGTGTACTCCACAGATACGCAGTATTTT. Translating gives CASSQDVYSTDTQYF.

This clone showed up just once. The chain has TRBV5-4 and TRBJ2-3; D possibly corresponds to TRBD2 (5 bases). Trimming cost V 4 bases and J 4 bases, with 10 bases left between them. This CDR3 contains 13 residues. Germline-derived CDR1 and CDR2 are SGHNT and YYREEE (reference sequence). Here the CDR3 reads CASSRSGADTQYF. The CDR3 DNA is TGTGCCAGCAGCCGCAGCGGCGCAGATACGCAGTATTTT.

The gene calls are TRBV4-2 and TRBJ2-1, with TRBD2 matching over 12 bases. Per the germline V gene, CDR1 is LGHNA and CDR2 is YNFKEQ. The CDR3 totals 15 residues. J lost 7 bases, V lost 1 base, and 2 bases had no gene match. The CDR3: CASSQASGGANEQFF. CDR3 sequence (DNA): TGTGCCAGCAGCCAAGCTAGCGGGGGGGCAAATGAGCAGTTCTTC.

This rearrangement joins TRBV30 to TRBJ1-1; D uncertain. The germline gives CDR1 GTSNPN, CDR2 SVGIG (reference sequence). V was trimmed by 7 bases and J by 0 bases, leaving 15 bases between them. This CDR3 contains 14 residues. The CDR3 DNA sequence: TGTGCCTACCTCCCCGGGGTAATGAACACTGAAGCTTTCTTT. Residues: CAYLPGVMNTEAFF.

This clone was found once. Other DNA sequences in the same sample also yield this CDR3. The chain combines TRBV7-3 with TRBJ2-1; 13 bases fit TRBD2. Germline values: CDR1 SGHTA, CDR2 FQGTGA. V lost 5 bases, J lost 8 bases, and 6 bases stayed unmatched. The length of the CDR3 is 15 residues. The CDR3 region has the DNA TGTGCCAGCAGCCCAGGACTAGCGGGAGTCTATGAGCAGTTCTTC. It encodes CASSPGLAGVYEQFF.

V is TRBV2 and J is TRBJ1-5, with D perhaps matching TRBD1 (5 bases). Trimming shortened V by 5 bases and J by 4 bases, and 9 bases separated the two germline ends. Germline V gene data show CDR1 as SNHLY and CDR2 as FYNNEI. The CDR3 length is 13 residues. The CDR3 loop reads CASSREGNQPQHF. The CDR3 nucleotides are TGTGCCAGCAGTCGGGAGGGGAATCAGCCCCAGCATTTT.

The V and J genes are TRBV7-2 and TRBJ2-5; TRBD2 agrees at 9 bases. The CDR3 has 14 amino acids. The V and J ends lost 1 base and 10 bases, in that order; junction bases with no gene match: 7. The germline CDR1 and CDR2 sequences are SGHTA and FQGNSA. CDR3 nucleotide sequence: TGTGCCAGCAGCTTAGAACTAGCGGGCTTGGTCCAGTACTTC. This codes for CASSLELAGLVQYF.

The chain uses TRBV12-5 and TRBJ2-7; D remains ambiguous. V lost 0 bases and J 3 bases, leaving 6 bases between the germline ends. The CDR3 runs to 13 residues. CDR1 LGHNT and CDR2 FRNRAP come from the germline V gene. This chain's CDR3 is CASGLVPGYEQYF. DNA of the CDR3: TGTGCTAGTGGTTTGGTACCAGGCTACGAGCAGTACTTC.

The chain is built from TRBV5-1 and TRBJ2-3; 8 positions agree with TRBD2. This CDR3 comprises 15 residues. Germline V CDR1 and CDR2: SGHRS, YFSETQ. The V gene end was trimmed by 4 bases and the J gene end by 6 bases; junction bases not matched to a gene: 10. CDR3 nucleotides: TGCGCCAGCAGCCAATCAGGACTAGCCTGGGATACGCAGTATTTT. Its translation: CASSQSGLAWDTQYF.

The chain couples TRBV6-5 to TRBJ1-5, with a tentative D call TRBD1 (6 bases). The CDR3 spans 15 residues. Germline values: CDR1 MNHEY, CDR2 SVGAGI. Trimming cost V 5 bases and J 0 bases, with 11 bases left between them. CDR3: CASSLGTSSNQPQHF. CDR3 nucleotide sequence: TGTGCCAGCAGTCTCGGGACATCTAGCAATCAGCCCCAGCATTTT.

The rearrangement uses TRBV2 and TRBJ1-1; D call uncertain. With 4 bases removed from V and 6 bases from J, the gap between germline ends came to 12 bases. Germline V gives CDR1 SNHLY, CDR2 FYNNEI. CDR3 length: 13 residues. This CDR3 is CASSVAVLAEAFF. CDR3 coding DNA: TGTGCCAGCAGTGTGGCGGTCCTCGCTGAAGCTTTCTTT.

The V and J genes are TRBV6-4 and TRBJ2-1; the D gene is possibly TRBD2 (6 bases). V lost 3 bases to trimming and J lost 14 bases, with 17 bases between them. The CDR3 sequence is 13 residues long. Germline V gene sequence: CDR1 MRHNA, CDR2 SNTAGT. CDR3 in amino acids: CASSEGRAGWKFF. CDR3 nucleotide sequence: TGTGCCAGCAGTGAGGGTAGGGCGGGGTGGAAGTTCTTC.

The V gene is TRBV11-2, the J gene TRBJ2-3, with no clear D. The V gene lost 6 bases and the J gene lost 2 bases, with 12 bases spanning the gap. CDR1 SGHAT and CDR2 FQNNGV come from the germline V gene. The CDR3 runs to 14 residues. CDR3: CASRTTVLTDTQYF. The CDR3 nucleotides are TGTGCCAGCAGAACAACAGTTCTCACAGATACGCAGTATTTT.

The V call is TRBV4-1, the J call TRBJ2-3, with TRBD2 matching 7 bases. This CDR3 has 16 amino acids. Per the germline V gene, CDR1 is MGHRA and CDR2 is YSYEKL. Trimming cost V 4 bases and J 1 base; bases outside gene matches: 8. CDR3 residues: CASSPGAGLRTDTQYF. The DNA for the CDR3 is TGCGCCAGCAGCCCAGGAGCGGGGCTTCGCACAGATACGCAGTATTTT.

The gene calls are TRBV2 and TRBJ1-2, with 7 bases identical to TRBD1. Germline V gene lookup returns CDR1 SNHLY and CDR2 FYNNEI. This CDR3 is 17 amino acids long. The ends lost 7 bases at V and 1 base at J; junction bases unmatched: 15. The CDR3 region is CASTNPTGTDINYGYTF. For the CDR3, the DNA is TGTGCCAGCACCAACCCGACAGGGACAGATATTAACTATGGCTACACCTTC. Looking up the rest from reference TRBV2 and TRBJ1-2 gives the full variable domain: EPEVTQTPSHQVTQMGQEVILRCVPISNHLYFYWYRQILGQKVEFLVSFYNNEISEKSEIFDDQFSVERPDGSNFTLKIRSTKLEDSAMYFCASTNPTGTDINYGYTFGSGTRLTVV.

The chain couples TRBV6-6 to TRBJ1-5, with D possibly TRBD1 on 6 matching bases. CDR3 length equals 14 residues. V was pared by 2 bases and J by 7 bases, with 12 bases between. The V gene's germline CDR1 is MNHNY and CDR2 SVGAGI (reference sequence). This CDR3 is CASSYARGGQPQHF. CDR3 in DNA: TGTGCCAGCAGTTACGCGAGGGGGGGGCAGCCCCAGCATTTT.

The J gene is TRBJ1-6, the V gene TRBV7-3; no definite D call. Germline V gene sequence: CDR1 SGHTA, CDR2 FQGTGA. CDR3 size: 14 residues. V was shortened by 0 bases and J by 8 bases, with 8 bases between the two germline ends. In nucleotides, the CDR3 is TGTGCCAGCAGCTTAACCCCCTTGGATTCACCCCTCCACTTT. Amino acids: CASSLTPLDSPLHF.

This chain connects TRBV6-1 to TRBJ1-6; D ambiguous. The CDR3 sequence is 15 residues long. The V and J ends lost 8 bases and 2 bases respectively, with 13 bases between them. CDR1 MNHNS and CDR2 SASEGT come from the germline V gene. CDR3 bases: TGTGCCAGCGGACCGACCGGGACCTATAATTCACCCCTCCACTTT. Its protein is CASGPTGTYNSPLHF.

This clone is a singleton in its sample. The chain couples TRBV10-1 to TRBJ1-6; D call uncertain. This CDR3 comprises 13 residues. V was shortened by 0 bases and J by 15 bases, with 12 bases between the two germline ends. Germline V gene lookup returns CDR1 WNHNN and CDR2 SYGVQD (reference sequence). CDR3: CASSESLQDFLHF. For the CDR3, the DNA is TGCGCCAGCAGTGAGTCACTCCAGGATTTCCTCCACTTT.

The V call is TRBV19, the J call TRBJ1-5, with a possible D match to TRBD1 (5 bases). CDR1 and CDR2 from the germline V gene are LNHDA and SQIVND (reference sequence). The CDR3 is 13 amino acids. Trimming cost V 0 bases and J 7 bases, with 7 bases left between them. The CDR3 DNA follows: TGTGCCAGTAGTATAGAAACAGGACAGCCCCAGCATTTT. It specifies CASSIETGQPQHF.

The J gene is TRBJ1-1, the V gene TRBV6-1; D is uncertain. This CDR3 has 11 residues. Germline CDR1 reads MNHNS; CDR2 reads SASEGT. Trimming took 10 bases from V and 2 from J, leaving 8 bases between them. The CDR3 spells CATQINTEAFF. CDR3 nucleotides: TGTGCCACACAGATCAACACTGAAGCTTTCTTT.

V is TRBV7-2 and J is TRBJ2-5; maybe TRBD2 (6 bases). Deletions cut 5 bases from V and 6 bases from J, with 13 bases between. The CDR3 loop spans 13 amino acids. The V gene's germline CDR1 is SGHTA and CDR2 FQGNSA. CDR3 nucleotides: TGTGCCAGCAGCCTGGGACTTCCAAAGACCCAGTACTTC. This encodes CASSLGLPKTQYF.

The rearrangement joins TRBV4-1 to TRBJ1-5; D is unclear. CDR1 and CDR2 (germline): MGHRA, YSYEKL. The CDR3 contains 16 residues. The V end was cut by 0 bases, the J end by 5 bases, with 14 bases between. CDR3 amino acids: CASSQDPWAEYQPQHF. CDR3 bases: TGCGCCAGCAGCCAAGATCCGTGGGCGGAGTATCAGCCCCAGCATTTT.

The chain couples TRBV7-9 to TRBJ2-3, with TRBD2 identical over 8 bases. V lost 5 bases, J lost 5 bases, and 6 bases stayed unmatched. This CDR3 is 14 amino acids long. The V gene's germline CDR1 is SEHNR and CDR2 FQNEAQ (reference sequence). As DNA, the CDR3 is TGTGCCAGCAGCCATAGCGGGGAGGGAGATACGCAGTATTTT. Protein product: CASSHSGEGDTQYF.

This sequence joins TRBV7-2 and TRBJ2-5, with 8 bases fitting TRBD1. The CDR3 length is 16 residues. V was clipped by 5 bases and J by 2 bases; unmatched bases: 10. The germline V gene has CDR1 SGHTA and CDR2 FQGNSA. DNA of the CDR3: TGTGCCAGCAGCCCGTGGACAGGGTCCCCACAAGAGACCCAGTACTTC. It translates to CASSPWTGSPQETQYF.

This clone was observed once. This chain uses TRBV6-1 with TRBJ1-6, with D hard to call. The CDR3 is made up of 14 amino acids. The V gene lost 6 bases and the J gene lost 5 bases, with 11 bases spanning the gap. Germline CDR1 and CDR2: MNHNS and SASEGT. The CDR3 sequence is CASSPQLDNSPLHF. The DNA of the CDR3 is TGTGCCAGCAGCCCCCAGCTGGATAATTCACCCCTCCACTTT.

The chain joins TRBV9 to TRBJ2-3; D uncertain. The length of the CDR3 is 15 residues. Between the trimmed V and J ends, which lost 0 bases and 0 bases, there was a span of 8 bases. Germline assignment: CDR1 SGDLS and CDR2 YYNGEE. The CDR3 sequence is CASSVVGYSTDTQYF. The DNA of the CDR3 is TGTGCCAGCAGCGTAGTGGGTTATAGCACAGATACGCAGTATTTT. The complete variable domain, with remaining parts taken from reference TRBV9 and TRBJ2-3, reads DSGVTQTPKHLITATGQRVTLRCSPRSGDLSVYWYQQSLDQGLQFLIQYYNGEERAKGNILERFSAQQFPDLHSELNLSSLELGDSALYFCASSVVGYSTDTQYFGPGTRLTVL.

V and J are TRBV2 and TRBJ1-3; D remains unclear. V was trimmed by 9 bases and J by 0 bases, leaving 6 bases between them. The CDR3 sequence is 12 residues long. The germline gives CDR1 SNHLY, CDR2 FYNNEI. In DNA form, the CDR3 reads TGTGCCAGAGGTGGCTCTGGAAACACCATATATTTT. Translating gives CARGGSGNTIYF.

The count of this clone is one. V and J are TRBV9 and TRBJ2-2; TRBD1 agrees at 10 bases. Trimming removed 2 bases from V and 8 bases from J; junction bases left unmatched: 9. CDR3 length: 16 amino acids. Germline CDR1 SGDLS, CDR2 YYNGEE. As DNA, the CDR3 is TGTGCCAGCAGCGTCCCCGGGACAGGGGTAACAGGGGAGCTGTTTTTT. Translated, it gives CASSVPGTGVTGELFF.